This TCR beta chain was sequenced in a study of vaccination and CD4 T cells after COVID-19. Sample treatment: approximately nine-day PBMC culture with coronavirus spike peptide pools or control peptides (ViraFEST assay). Notes on this clonotype: Its antigen is not identified.

The Oncomine TCR Beta short-read assay sequenced DNA from cultured CD4+ T cells. From CD4+ T cells that had been cultured, genomic DNA was extracted. TCRdb reanalysed the PCR reads using MiXCR and keeps one entry per CDR3 protein. The table has just over 15,000 distinct CDR3 sequences, 35% to 50% seen once. This sequence was found in a human donor who had recovered from COVID-19. The material was CD4+ T cells from blood, cultured in vitro, obtained before SARS-CoV-2 vaccination.

This chain's CDR3 is CSVEAAGGGELFF. CDR3 coding DNA: TGCAGCGTTGAGGCAGCGGGAGGGGGGGAGCTGTTTTTT. The chain combines TRBV29-1 with TRBJ2-2; 10 bases map to TRBD2. Germline lookup yields CDR1 SQVTM and CDR2 ANQGSEA. The CDR3 consists of 13 residues. With V trimmed by 3 bases and J by 8 bases, 3 bases remained unmatched.